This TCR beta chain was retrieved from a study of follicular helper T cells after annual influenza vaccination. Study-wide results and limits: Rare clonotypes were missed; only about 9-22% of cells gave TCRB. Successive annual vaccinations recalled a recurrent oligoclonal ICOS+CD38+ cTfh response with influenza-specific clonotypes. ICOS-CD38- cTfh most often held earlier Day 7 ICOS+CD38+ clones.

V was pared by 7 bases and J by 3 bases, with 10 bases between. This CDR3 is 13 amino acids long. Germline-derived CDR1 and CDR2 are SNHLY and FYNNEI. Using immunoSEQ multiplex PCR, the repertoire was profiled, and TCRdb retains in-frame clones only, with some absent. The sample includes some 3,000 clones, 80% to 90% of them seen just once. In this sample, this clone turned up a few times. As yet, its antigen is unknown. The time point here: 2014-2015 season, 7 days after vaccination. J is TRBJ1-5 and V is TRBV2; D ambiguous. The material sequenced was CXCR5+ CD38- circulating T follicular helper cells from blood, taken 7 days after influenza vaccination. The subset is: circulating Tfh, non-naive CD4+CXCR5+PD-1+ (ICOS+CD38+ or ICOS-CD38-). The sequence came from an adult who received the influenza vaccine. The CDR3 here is CASNPEFNQPQHF. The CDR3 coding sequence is TGTGCCAGCAATCCTGAGTTCAATCAGCCCCAGCATTTT.